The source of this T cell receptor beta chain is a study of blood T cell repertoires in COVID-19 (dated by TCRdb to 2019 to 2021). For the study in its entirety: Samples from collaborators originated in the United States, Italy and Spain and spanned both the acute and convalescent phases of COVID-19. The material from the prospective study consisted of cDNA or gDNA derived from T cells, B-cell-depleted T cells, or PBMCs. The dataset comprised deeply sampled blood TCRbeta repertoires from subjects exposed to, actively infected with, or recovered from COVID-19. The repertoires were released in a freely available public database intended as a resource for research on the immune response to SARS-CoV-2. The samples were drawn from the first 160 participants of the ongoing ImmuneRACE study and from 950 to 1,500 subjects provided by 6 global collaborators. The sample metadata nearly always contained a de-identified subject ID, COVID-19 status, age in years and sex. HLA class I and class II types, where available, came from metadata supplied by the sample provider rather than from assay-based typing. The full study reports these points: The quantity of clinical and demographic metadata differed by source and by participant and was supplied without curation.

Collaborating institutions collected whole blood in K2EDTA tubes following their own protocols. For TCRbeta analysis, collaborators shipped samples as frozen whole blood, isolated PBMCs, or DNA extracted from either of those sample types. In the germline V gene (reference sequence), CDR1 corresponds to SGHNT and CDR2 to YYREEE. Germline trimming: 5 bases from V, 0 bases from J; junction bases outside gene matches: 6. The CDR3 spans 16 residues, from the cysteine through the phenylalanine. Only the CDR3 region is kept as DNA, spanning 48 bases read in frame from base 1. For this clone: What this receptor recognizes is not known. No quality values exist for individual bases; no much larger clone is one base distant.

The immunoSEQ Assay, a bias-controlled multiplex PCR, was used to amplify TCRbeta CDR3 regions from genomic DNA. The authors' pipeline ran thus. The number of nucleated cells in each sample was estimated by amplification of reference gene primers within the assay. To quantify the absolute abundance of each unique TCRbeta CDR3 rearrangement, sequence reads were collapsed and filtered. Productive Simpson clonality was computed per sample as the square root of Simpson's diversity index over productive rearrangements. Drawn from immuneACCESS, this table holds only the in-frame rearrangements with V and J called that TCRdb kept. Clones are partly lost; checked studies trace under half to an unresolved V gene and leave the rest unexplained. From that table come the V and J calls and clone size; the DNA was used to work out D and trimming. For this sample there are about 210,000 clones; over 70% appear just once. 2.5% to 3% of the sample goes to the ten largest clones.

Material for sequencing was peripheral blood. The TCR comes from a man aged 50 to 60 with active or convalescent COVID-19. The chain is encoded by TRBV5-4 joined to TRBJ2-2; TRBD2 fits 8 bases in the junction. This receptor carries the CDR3 CASSRTSGANTGELFF. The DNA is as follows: TGTGCCAGCAGTCGTACTAGCGGAGCGAACACCGGGGAGCTGTTTTTT. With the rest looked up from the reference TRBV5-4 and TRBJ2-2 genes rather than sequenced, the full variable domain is ETGVTQSPTHLIKTRGQQVTLRCSSQSGHNTVSWYQQALGQGPQFIFQYYREEENGRGNFPPRFSGLQFPNYSSELNVNALELDDSALYLCASSRTSGANTGELFFGEGSRLTVL.